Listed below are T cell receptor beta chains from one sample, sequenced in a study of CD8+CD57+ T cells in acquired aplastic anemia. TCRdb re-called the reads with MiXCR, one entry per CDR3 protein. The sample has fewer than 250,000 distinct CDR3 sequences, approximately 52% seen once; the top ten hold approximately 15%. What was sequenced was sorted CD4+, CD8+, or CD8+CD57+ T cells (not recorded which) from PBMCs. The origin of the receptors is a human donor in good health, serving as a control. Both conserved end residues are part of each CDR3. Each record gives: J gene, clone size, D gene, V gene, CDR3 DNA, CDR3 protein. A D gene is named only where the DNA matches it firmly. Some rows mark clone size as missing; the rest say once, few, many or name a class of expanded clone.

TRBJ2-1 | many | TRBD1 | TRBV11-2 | TGTGCCAGCAGCGAGCCCCGGGACAGGCCAAGGAAACAGTTCTTC | CASSEPRDRPRKQFF
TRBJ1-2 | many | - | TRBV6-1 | TGTGCCAGCAGTGAAGCTGGCAGAACAGTTTATGGCTACACCTTC | CASSEAGRTVYGYTF
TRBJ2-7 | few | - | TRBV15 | TGTGCCAGCAGTGAAAACTACGAGCAGTACTTC | CASSENYEQYF
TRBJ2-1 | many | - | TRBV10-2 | TGCGCCAGCAGTGCCACCCTCATCCACAATGAGCAGTTCTTC | CASSATLIHNEQFF
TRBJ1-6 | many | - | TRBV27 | TGTGCCACCATGCGGGGAGATTATAATTCACCCCTCCACTTT | CATMRGDYNSPLHF
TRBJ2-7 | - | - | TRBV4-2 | TGTGCCAGCAGTTGGGACCGCAGCTCCTACGAGCAGTACTTC | CASSWDRSSYEQYF
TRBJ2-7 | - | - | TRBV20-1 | TGCAGTGCTAGAGACCCCGCAGGCTCCTACGAGCAGTACTTC | CSARDPAGSYEQYF
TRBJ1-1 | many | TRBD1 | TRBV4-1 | TGCGCCAGCAGCCAAGGCGGGACAGCGAACACTGAAGCTTTCTTT | CASSQGGTANTEAFF
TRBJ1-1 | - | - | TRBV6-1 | TGTGCCAGCAGTGAAGACGGGGTTCCGGGCACTGAAGCTTTCTTT | CASSEDGVPGTEAFF
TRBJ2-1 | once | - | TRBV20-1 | TGCAGTGCCCCCTCCGGGGACTACAATGAGCAGTTCTTC | CSAPSGDYNEQFF
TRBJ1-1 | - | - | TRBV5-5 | TGCGCCAGCAGCTTGCACCCACAGGGGAACACTGAAGCTTTCTTT | CASSLHPQGNTEAFF
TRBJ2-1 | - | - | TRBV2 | TGTGCCAGCAGTAAAATCGCGGACTTC | CASSKIADF
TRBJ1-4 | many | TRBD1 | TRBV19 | TGTGCCAGTAGTGTTTCGGGACAGCCGTATGAAAAACTGTTTTTT | CASSVSGQPYEKLFF
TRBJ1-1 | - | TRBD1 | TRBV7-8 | TGTGCCAGCAGCATCCACATGACAGGGCTGAACACTGAAGCTTTCTTT | CASSIHMTGLNTEAFF
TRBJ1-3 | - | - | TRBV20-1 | TGCAGTGCTACAGGGCCTACTAACGGAAACACCATATATTTT | CSATGPTNGNTIYF
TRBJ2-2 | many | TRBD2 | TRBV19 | TGTGCCAGTAGTATTAGCGGGGGGGCCCAGAACACCGGGGAGCTGTTTTTT | CASSISGGAQNTGELFF
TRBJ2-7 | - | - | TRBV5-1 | TGCGCCAGCAGGTATGGGGACTTTGGCTCCTACGAGCAGTACTTC | CASRYGDFGSYEQYF
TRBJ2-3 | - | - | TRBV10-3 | TGTGCCATCAGTGAGTCTGTGGGAAGAGATACGCAGTATTTT | CAISESVGRDTQYF
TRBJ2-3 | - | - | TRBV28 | TGTGCCAGCAGTTCACGGTCACAGGTAAGAGATACGCAGTATTTT | CASSSRSQVRDTQYF
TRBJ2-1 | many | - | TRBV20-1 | TGCAGTGCACTTGGCTCCGGAGAGCAGTTCTTC | CSALGSGEQFF
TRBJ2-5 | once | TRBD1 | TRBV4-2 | TGTGCCAGCGGCCAGTCTGCAGGGGGCATAGAAGAGACCCAGTACTTC | CASGQSAGGIEETQYF
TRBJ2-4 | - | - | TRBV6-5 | TGTGCCGTCAGGCCCGCGGGCGGCAAAAACATTCAGTACTTC | CAVRPAGGKNIQYF
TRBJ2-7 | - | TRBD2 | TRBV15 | TGTGCCACCAGCCCCCGGGATACGTTCGGCGGCGAGGGACTATACGAGCAGTACTTC | CATSPRDTFGGEGLYEQYF
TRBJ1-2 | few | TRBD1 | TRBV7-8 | TGTGCCAGCGCCCCACGGACAGGGCGGAACTATGGCTACACCTTC | CASAPRTGRNYGYTF
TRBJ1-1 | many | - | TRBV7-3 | TGTGCCAGCAGCCGATCAGGGGTCTGGTCTGAAGCTTTCTTT | CASSRSGVWSEAFF
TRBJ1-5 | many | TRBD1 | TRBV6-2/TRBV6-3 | TGTGCCAGCAGTGCGGGACAGGGTGTGAGTCAGCCCCAGCATTTT | CASSAGQGVSQPQHF
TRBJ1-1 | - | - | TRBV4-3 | TGCGCCAGCAGCCAATCCAGGGTAAGCACTGAAGCTTTCTTT | CASSQSRVSTEAFF
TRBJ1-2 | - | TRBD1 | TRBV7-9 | TGTGCCAGCAGCTACAGGGGGGGTAACTATGGCTACACCTTC | CASSYRGGNYGYTF
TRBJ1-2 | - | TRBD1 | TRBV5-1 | TGCGCCAGCAGCTTGGGGGACAGAAACTATGGCTACACCTTC | CASSLGDRNYGYTF
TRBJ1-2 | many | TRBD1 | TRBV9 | TGTGCCAGCAACGTAGATCACAGGGGAAGCTATGGCTACACCTTC | CASNVDHRGSYGYTF
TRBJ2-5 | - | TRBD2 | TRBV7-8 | TGTGCCAGCAGCTTAGGAGGCGGGGGGGCGCGGGAGACCCAGTACTTC | CASSLGGGGARETQYF
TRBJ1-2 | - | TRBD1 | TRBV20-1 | TGCAGTGCTAGGGGTTCAGGGGGCCACTATGGCTACACCTTC | CSARGSGGHYGYTF